The 5 T cell receptor beta chains below were found in one sample sequenced in a study of CD4 T cells in relation to SARS-CoV-2 and coronaviruses. Measured with immunoSEQ multiplex PCR; TCRdb has only the in-frame clones, and not every one. The sample carries 35,000 to 45,000 clones, approximately 80% recorded once. Their antigens are not known. Sequencing was carried out using naive CD4+ T cells from PBMCs, cultured in vitro. The subset: naive CD4+ T cells isolated by negative enrichment. The receptors stem from an adult with COVID-19.

J is TRBJ2-3 and V is TRBV7-9; a weak D match, TRBD2 (6 bases). The CDR3 totals 14 residues. Trimming shortened V by 5 bases and J by 0 bases, and 9 bases separated the two germline ends. CDR1 is SEHNR, CDR2 FQNEAQ, per germline (reference sequence). The CDR3 coding sequence is TGTGCCAGCAGCAAGGGACTCAGCACAGATACGCAGTATTTT. Translating gives CASSKGLSTDTQYF.

The J gene is TRBJ1-3, the V gene TRBV28; no clear D. The CDR3 totals 16 residues. The V gene's germline CDR1 is MDHEN and CDR2 SYDVKM. Trimming cost V 6 bases and J 0 bases, with 15 bases left between them. Here the CDR3 reads CASRGIGRDSGNTIYF. DNA of the CDR3: TGTGCCAGCAGGGGTATCGGACGGGACTCTGGAAACACCATATATTTT.

The V call is TRBV25-1, the J call TRBJ2-1; 11 nucleotides match TRBD2. Germline V gene data show CDR1 as MGHDK and CDR2 as SYGVNS. This CDR3 contains 16 residues. The V and J ends lost 7 bases and 6 bases, in that order; junction bases with no gene match: 11. The CDR3 loop reads CASTPPSSGRRNEQFF. Here the CDR3 DNA reads TGTGCCAGCACCCCCCCATCTAGCGGGAGGCGCAATGAGCAGTTCTTC. The whole variable domain, remainder taken from reference TRBV25-1 and TRBJ2-1, is EADIYQTPRYLVIGTGKKITLECSQTMGHDKMYWYQQDPGMELHLIHYSYGVNSTEKGDLSSESTVSRIRTEHFPLTLESARPSHTSQYLCASTPPSSGRRNEQFFGPGTRLTVL.

CDR3 nucleotides: TGTGCCAGCAGTGCTAGCGGGGACACCGGGGAGCTGTTTTTT. It is translated as CASSASGDTGELFF. The chain couples TRBV2 to TRBJ2-2, with TRBD2 identical over 9 bases. Germline V lookup: CDR1 SNHLY, CDR2 FYNNEI. The CDR3 is 14 amino acids. The V gene end was trimmed by 4 bases and the J gene end by 3 bases; junction bases not matched to a gene: 0. The variable domain in full, completed from reference TRBV2 and TRBJ2-2, reads EPEVTQTPSHQVTQMGQEVILRCVPISNHLYFYWYRQILGQKVEFLVSFYNNEISEKSEIFDDQFSVERPDGSNFTLKIRSTKLEDSAMYFCASSASGDTGELFFGEGSRLTVL.

The J gene is TRBJ2-4, the V gene TRBV12-3 or TRBV12-4; no clear D. The CDR3 extends over 11 amino acids. V lost 11 bases and J lost 6, with 11 bases in between. CDR3 loop: CAVASGNIQYF. The CDR3 coding sequence is TGTGCCGTAGCATCGGGAAACATTCAGTACTTC.